This entry lists 15 T cell receptor beta chains sequenced from one sample in a study of regulatory T cells in long-lasting Graves disease. Arm-PCR of CDR3 regions and iRepertoire HTBI primers were used to build TCR beta libraries. Via MiXCR, TCRdb re-called the multiplex PCR reads, giving one row per CDR3 protein. The repertoire holds fewer than 650,000 distinct CDR3 sequences, 16% seen once, with 18% in the top ten. The time point here: newly diagnosed GD, antithyroid drugs for less than 3 months. RNA from PBMCs was the source of the TCR library. This same sample was also part of a study on T cells in Graves' hyperthyroidism and ophthalmopathy.

Sequenced material: peripheral blood mononuclear cells (PBMCs), taken at new diagnosis, from a patient treated with antithyroid drugs. Receptor source: a woman under 40 with Graves disease.

The CDR3 nucleotides read TGCAGCGTCGCCGGGACAGGCTACGGGGAGCTGTTTTTT. Its translation: CSVAGTGYGELFF. V is TRBV29-1 and J is TRBJ2-2; 8 bases match TRBD1. Looked up from germline, CDR1 is SQVTM and CDR2 is ANQGSEA. The CDR3 loop spans 13 amino acids. V trimming: 6 bases; J trimming: 7 bases; junction bases outside the gene matches: 7.

V and J are TRBV20-1 and TRBJ2-7; D is possibly TRBD1 (6 bases). In germline, CDR1 is DFQATT, CDR2 SNEGSKA (reference sequence). The CDR3 length is 15 residues. V was trimmed by 0 bases and J by 1 base, leaving 13 bases between them. CDR3 sequence reads: CSARDLDRNSYEQYF. CDR3 nucleotide sequence: TGCAGTGCTAGAGACTTAGACAGGAATTCCTACGAGCAGTACTTC.

At least ten counts were recorded for this clonotype. The rearrangement links TRBV28 to TRBJ1-5; 10 bases match TRBD1. Germline trimming cut 4 bases from V and 2 bases from J; bases unmatched to any gene: 5. Germline V gene data show CDR1 as MDHEN and CDR2 as SYDVKM. The CDR3 covers 16 residues. CDR3 in amino acids: CASSWTGGGGNQPQHF. Here the CDR3 DNA reads TGTGCCAGCAGTTGGACAGGGGGGGGGGGCAATCAGCCCCAGCATTTT. Drawing the rest from reference TRBV28 and TRBJ1-5, the complete variable domain is DVKVTQSSRYLVKRTGEKVFLECVQDMDHENMFWYRQDPGLGLRLIYFSYDVKMKEKGDIPEGYSVSREKKERFSLILESASTNQTSMYLCASSWTGGGGNQPQHFGDGTRLSIL.

The chain carries TRBV6-5 and TRBJ1-2; TRBD1 agrees at 11 bases. With 4 bases clipped from V and 7 bases from J, the junction kept 5 bases outside the gene matches. The CDR3 extends over 14 amino acids. In germline, CDR1 is MNHEY, CDR2 SVGAGI. The CDR3 nucleotides are TGTGCCAGCAGTTCAGGACAGGGGGCTATTGGCTACACCTTC. It translates to CASSSGQGAIGYTF.

This clonotype was found a few times. The chain joins TRBV5-5 to TRBJ2-5, with D unresolved. The V end lost 2 bases, the J end lost 1 base, and 12 bases lay between the germline ends. Germline lookup yields CDR1 SGHKS and CDR2 YYEKEE (reference sequence). The CDR3 covers 15 residues. The CDR3 loop is CASSLSRLGQETQYF. DNA for the CDR3: TGTGCCAGCAGCTTATCCAGGTTGGGCCAAGAGACCCAGTACTTC.

This clonotype was recorded a few times. This sequence joins TRBV19 and TRBJ2-7, with 9 bases identical to TRBD2. Looked up from germline, CDR1 is LNHDA and CDR2 is SQIVND (reference sequence). The length of the CDR3 is 14 residues. Trimming cost V 10 bases and J 1 base; bases outside gene matches: 8. CDR3 nucleotide sequence: TGTGCCACTTCTTTAGCGGGAGATTCCTACGAGCAGTACTTC. Amino acid sequence: CATSLAGDSYEQYF.

This clonotype has ten or more counts. This rearrangement joins TRBV2 to TRBJ2-2; D remains unclear. The germline V gene has CDR1 SNHLY and CDR2 FYNNEI. This CDR3 region has 13 residues. V was clipped by 6 bases and J by 8 bases, with 13 bases between them. The DNA of the CDR3 is TGTGCCAGCAGAGGAGACGGTTGGGGGGAGCTGTTTTTT. Its translation: CASRGDGWGELFF.

The chain has TRBV27 and TRBJ1-6; D remains unclear. The CDR3 spans 13 residues. Germline CDR1 reads MNHEY; CDR2 reads SMNVEV (reference sequence). Trimming shortened V by 7 bases and J by 7 bases, and 11 bases separated the two germline ends. CDR3 nucleotide sequence: TGTGCCAGCAAAATACCCCCCAATTCACCCCTCCACTTT. This translates into CASKIPPNSPLHF.

CDR3 nucleotide sequence: TGTGCCAGCTCACCGTTGGCGGGAGGCTTCGTCGGTGAGCAGTTCTTC. Amino acid sequence: CASSPLAGGFVGEQFF. The chain couples TRBV18 to TRBJ2-1; TRBD2 matches 8 bases. The CDR3 consists of 16 residues. V shed 3 bases, J shed 9 bases, and the junction held 13 bases outside the gene matches. Germline V gives CDR1 KGHSH, CDR2 LQKENI.

The sample holds many counts of this clonotype. The chain links TRBV3-1 to TRBJ1-1, with D unresolved. The germline CDR1 and CDR2 sequences are LGHDT and YNNKEL (reference sequence). The length of the CDR3 is 12 residues. V was cut by 3 bases and J by 0 bases, with 2 bases left in between. The CDR3 coding sequence is TGTGCCAGCAGCCATATGAACACTGAAGCTTTCTTT. Translated: CASSHMNTEAFF.

This clonotype has just a few counts. The chain is built from TRBV25-1 and TRBJ1-1; no reliable D call. V lost 0 bases and J lost 7, with 9 bases in between. The length of the CDR3 is 13 residues. Germline V gene lookup returns CDR1 MGHDK and CDR2 SYGVNS. The CDR3 coding sequence is TGTGCCAGCAGTGAATACAACGGCTATGAAGCTTTCTTT. Its translation is CASSEYNGYEAFF.

On this clonotype: A far larger clone differs by one base, so this is likely a read error. The chain uses TRBV12-3 or TRBV12-4 and TRBJ2-4; 7 positions agree with TRBD1. The end of the DNA fits TRBJ2-7 better, so the J call may be wrong. The CDR3 runs 15 residues. Here the CDR3 reads CASSYRGPGDYEQYF. CDR3 sequence (DNA): TGTGCCAGCAGTTACAGGGGCCCCGGGGACTACGAGCAGTACTTC.

With regard to this clonotype: A far larger clone is a single base away, which makes a read error likely. V usage is TRBV12-3 or TRBV12-4 and J usage is TRBJ1-5, with D uncertain. This CDR3 contains 14 residues. The V end was cut by 7 bases, the J end by 7 bases, with 17 bases between. The CDR3 nucleotides are TGTGCCAGCATGGGAGTGGGGTCGGGCCAGCCCCAGCATTTT. Translation gives CASMGVGSGQPQHF.

The chain has TRBV9 and TRBJ2-3; D possibly corresponds to TRBD2 (5 bases). The CDR3 is made up of 15 amino acids. The germline gives CDR1 SGDLS, CDR2 YYNGEE. Trimming took off 3 bases at V and 5 bases at J, with 16 bases between the two ends. The CDR3 coding sequence is TGTGCCAGCAGCGAGGTAGAGGGAGCTATAGATACGCAGTATTTT. It translates to CASSEVEGAIDTQYF.

This clonotype came up a few times. The genes are TRBV12-5 and TRBJ2-1, with 8 bases matching TRBD1. Germline V gives CDR1 LGHNT, CDR2 FRNRAP. The CDR3 is 16 residues long. With 2 bases clipped from V and 5 bases from J, the junction kept 8 bases outside the gene matches. In DNA form, the CDR3 reads TGTGCTAGTGGTTTGCCCCCGGGACAGGAAGACAATGAGCAGTTCTTC. Protein product: CASGLPPGQEDNEQFF.